This T cell receptor (beta chain) was observed in a study of shared clonotypes between healthy human individuals. Overall study findings and caveats: The study generally estimated greater richness for naive than memory subsets. Researchers sampled blood only, noting tissue repertoires likely differ. Only a few donors were included, so the genetic and exposure-history diversity represented was limited.

The CDR3 is 12 residues long. Trimming took 8 bases from V and 2 from J, leaving 10 bases between them. Germline V CDR1 and CDR2: SGHDT, YYEEEE. As for this clone: Its antigen is unidentified.

Original processing notes: Sequence data from immunoSEQ were junction-only and lacked quality scores; consequently, filtering differed. Measured with immunoSEQ multiplex PCR; TCRdb has only the in-frame clones, and not every one. D and trimming come from the DNA, and the V and J calls and clone size come from that table. The table has approximately 250,000 clones, 65% to 70% seen once. This rearrangement joins TRBV5-6 to TRBJ2-5; weak D call: TRBD1 (6 bases). The sequence came from a young man in good health. Sequenced material: memory CD4+ T cells sorted from blood. Subset here: CD45RA-negative fraction. CDR3 region: CARIQGQETQYF. CDR3 nucleotides: TGTGCCAGGATACAGGGACAAGAGACCCAGTACTTC.